Only a few counts were recorded for the clone carrying this TCR beta chain. The data are from a study of T cells in Graves' hyperthyroidism and ophthalmopathy. Trimming left V 1 base short and J 8 bases short, with 11 bases between. This CDR3 has 14 residues. CDR1 is SGHAT and CDR2 is FQNNGV in the germline V gene. Amplified TCR beta CDR3 regions came from RNA transcripts. A set of HTBI primers served as the primers for a first-round RT-PCR of the TCR CDR3. In TCRdb, the multiplex PCR reads were re-called with MiXCR into one record per CDR3 protein. The sample holds hundreds of thousands of distinct CDR3 sequences, just under 20% seen once. Lactation, pregnancy, other autoimmune disease or uncontrolled infection led to exclusion of patients.

The sequence was obtained from a man aged 35 to 55 with Graves' ophthalmopathy. The V and J genes are TRBV11-2 and TRBJ2-2; D unclear. Material: blood. CDR3 nucleotides: TGTGCCAGCAGCTTAGGGGTGGATTGGGGGGAGCTGTTTTTT. As protein: CASSLGVDWGELFF.